The subject of this entry is one T cell receptor beta chain. Its antigen is not known. The sample comes from a study of PD-L1 blockade in urothelial cancer. Background on the study: Patients began atezolizumab, 1,200 mg intravenously every 3 weeks, in about 2014.

The protocol was immunoSEQ multiplex PCR, while the TCRdb copy is restricted to in-frame clones and leaves out a portion. Here the sample spans more than 45,000 clones, approximately 89% being singletons. Findings and caveats of the study: Better survival was predicted when blood TCR clonality before treatment fell below the median.

Germline V CDR1 and CDR2: SNHLY, FYNNEI. The CDR3 contains 14 residues. V gave up 6 bases and J gave up 0 bases; unmatched junction bases: 2. The sequence was collected from an elderly man with urothelial cancer. The J gene is TRBJ2-3, the V gene TRBV2; 8 bases agree with TRBD2. The source material was PBMCs, sampled around atezolizumab (anti-PD-L1) treatment. The CDR3 DNA reads as TGTGCCAGCAGACTAGCGGAGAGCACAGATACGCAGTATTTT. Protein: CASRLAESTDTQYF.